Shown below are 24 T cell receptor beta chains from a single sample sequenced in a study of cytomegalovirus exposure and HLA in healthy donors. PCR primers comprised 60 Vbeta and 13 Jbeta primers. Assay used: immunoSEQ multiplex PCR; TCRdb lists only in-frame clones, some missing. The data show 200,000 to 250,000 clones, approximately 84% seen once. Material for sequencing was PBMCs. The receptors come from a woman between 40 and 50 years old in good health and CMV-seronegative.

The gene calls are TRBV5-1 and TRBJ2-2; D unclear. Trimming took 4 bases from V and 2 from J, leaving 3 bases between them. Germline CDR1 SGHRS, CDR2 YFSETQ. This CDR3 spans 12 amino acids. The chain's CDR3 is CASSHNTGELFF. The CDR3 bases are TGCGCCAGCAGCCATAACACCGGGGAGCTGTTTTTT.

Remarks on this clone: At one end, the junction sequence differs from germline, possibly due to a read error. V gene TRBV6-6 combines with J gene TRBJ1-2; TRBD1 is a possible D gene (6 bases). Germline V gives CDR1 MNHNY, CDR2 SVGAGI (reference sequence). The CDR3 is made up of 13 amino acids. In DNA form, the CDR3 reads TGTGCCAGCACTCCGGGACACCTCTATGGCTACCCCTTC. Protein product: CASTPGHLYGYPF.

The chain joins TRBV5-1 to TRBJ1-2; D call uncertain. Germline CDR1 SGHRS, CDR2 YFSETQ. The CDR3 is 15 amino acids. Trimming cost V 6 bases and J 6 bases, with 21 bases left between them. CDR3 DNA: TGCGCCAGCACCGCCCCCGAGGGCACCCCGGATGGCTACACCTTC. It yields the protein CASTAPEGTPDGYTF. Filled out from reference TRBV5-1 and TRBJ1-2, the complete variable domain reads KAGVTQTPRYLIKTRGQQVTLSCSPISGHRSVSWYQQTPGQGLQFLFEYFSETQRNKGNFPGRFSGRQFSNSRSEMNVSTLELGDSALYLCASTAPEGTPDGYTFGSGTRLTVV.

The chain employs TRBV4-1 and TRBJ1-2; D not certain. V gave up 0 bases and J gave up 4 bases, with 9 bases separating them. This CDR3 has 14 residues. The germline V gene has CDR1 MGHRA and CDR2 YSYEKL. Here the CDR3 reads CASSQEQGSYGYTF. The CDR3 bases are TGCGCCAGCAGCCAAGAGCAAGGGAGCTATGGCTACACCTTC.

J is TRBJ1-2 and V is TRBV19; D gene uncertain. V lost 3 bases and J 4 bases, leaving 9 bases between the germline ends. Per germline, CDR1 LNHDA and CDR2 SQIVND (reference sequence). CDR3 length: 13 amino acids. CDR3 nucleotides: TGTGCCAGTAGTATGCGGGGAGGCTATGGCTACACCTTC. Encoded protein: CASSMRGGYGYTF.

The chain carries TRBV2 and TRBJ1-4, with D tentatively TRBD1 (5 bases). Germline CDR1 and CDR2: SNHLY and FYNNEI. The CDR3 contains 14 residues. V lost 4 bases, J lost 4 bases, and 10 bases lay in between. Here the CDR3 DNA reads TGTGCCAGCAGTGGGGGGGGGATTAATGAAAAACTGTTTTTT. Translation: CASSGGGINEKLFF.

The chain combines TRBV23-1 with TRBJ2-5, with TRBD1 as a possible D gene (6 bases). The last part of the DNA fits TRBJ2-7 better; the J call may be wrong. TRBV23-1 has ORF status, its function being uncertain. This CDR3 has 15 amino acids. In DNA form, the CDR3 reads TGCGCCAGCAGTCAAAAAATCAACAGGGTTTCCGAGCAGTACTTC. Translating gives CASSQKINRVSEQYF.

The count of this clone is one. The V call is TRBV15, the J call TRBJ2-5; 11 bases are a match to TRBD2. Germline trimming cut 2 bases from V and 4 bases from J; bases unmatched to any gene: 12. Per germline, CDR1 LNHNV and CDR2 YYDKDF (reference sequence). The CDR3 sequence is 18 residues long. The CDR3: CATSRKSLAGGSRETQYF. The DNA for the CDR3 is TGTGCCACCAGCAGAAAATCGCTAGCGGGGGGATCCAGAGAGACCCAGTACTTC.

This clone appeared a single time. The chain uses TRBV27 and TRBJ2-5; possibly TRBD1 for D (5 bases). Trimming stripped 5 bases from V and 4 bases from J, with 11 bases between. The length of the CDR3 is 13 residues. Germline CDR1 MNHEY, CDR2 SMNVEV (reference sequence). This CDR3 is CASSLSGLETQYF. CDR3 coding DNA: TGTGCCAGCAGTCTGTCAGGGTTAGAGACCCAGTACTTC.

The chain employs TRBV19 and TRBJ2-5; 7 bases fit TRBD2. The germline CDR1 and CDR2 sequences are LNHDA and SQIVND (reference sequence). This CDR3 contains 17 residues. V dropped 9 bases and J dropped 5; count of bases not matched to a gene: 21. As DNA, the CDR3 is TGTGCCAGCTCCCTCCGGGGACCATTCAACGGGGGGGAGACCCAGTACTTC. Its translation: CASSLRGPFNGGETQYF.

The V gene is TRBV30, the J gene TRBJ1-2; 7 bases line up with TRBD1. V lost 3 bases and J lost 5; bases outside the gene matches: 9. This CDR3 has 14 residues. CDR1 and CDR2 from the germline V gene are GTSNPN and SVGIG (reference sequence). CDR3 loop: CAWRGMGTEYGYTF. As DNA, the CDR3 is TGTGCCTGGAGGGGAATGGGGACAGAATATGGCTACACCTTC.

The rearrangement uses TRBV9 and TRBJ1-1, with 11 bases aligning to TRBD1. CDR3 length equals 15 residues. Germline CDR1 SGDLS, CDR2 YYNGEE. Trimming took 2 bases from V and 11 from J; bases not matched to a gene: 11. CDR3 in DNA: TGTGCCAGCAGCGTTGCGGACAGGGGGCGGAGCAGGGCTTTCTTT. This translates into CASSVADRGRSRAFF.

The chain is built from TRBV2 and TRBJ1-1; D is undetermined. V was shortened by 1 base and J by 11 bases, with 5 bases between the two germline ends. Per the germline V gene, CDR1 is SNHLY and CDR2 is FYNNEI. The CDR3 totals 10 residues. The CDR3 loop is CASSEVNAFF. Here the CDR3 DNA reads TGTGCCAGCAGTGAAGTTAATGCTTTCTTT.

V gene TRBV6-5 combines with J gene TRBJ2-7; 11 nucleotides agree with TRBD2. The germline gives CDR1 MNHEY, CDR2 SVGAGI. V shed 5 bases, J shed 4 bases, and the junction held 4 bases outside the gene matches. The CDR3 has 14 amino acids. The chain's CDR3 is CASSIGLAGYEQYF. CDR3 coding DNA: TGTGCCAGCAGTATAGGACTAGCGGGTTACGAGCAGTACTTC.

This chain uses TRBV19 with TRBJ2-1, with TRBD1 as a possible D gene (7 bases). Between the trimmed V and J ends, which lost 2 bases and 2 bases, there was a span of 16 bases. The CDR3 spans 17 residues. Germline CDR1 LNHDA, CDR2 SQIVND (reference sequence). CDR3 sequence (DNA): TGTGCCAGTAGTATATCCCCGGCAGGGGGGACCTACAATGAGCAGTTCTTC. This sequence encodes CASSISPAGGTYNEQFF. Variable domain in full (rest from reference TRBV19 and TRBJ2-1): DGGITQSPKYLFRKEGQNVTLSCEQNLNHDAMYWYRQDPGQGLRLIYYSQIVNDFQKGDIAEGYSVSREKKESFPLTVTSAQKNPTAFYLCASSISPAGGTYNEQFFGPGTRLTVL.

This sequence joins TRBV7-9 and TRBJ2-4, with D hard to call. CDR1 is SEHNR and CDR2 is FQNEAQ in the germline V gene (reference sequence). V was pared by 4 bases and J by 4 bases, with 17 bases between. CDR3 length: 16 residues. Here the CDR3 reads CASSSPPAIGKNIQYF. The CDR3 nucleotides read TGTGCCAGCAGCTCTCCACCTGCCATCGGGAAAAACATTCAGTACTTC.

The chain couples TRBV28 to TRBJ2-7, with a tentative D call TRBD2 (7 bases). The CDR3 is 16 residues long. Germline V lookup: CDR1 MDHEN, CDR2 SYDVKM. V gave up 8 bases and J gave up 0 bases, with 20 bases separating them. CDR3 loop: CASSHRGGGDSYEQYF. The CDR3 DNA is TGTGCCAGCTCACATAGAGGGGGAGGGGACTCCTACGAGCAGTACTTC.

V usage is TRBV5-8 and J usage is TRBJ2-5; possibly TRBD1 for D (8 bases). The CDR3 totals 17 residues. V lost 4 bases, J lost 4 bases, and 23 bases lay in between. In germline, CDR1 is SGHTS, CDR2 YDEGEE. CDR3 protein: CASSVGTDREGRETQYF. The CDR3 coding sequence is TGTGCCAGCAGCGTGGGGACGGACAGGGAGGGCCGAGAGACCCAGTACTTC. The whole variable domain, filled in from reference TRBV5-8 and TRBJ2-5, reads EAGVTQSPTHLIKTRGQQATLRCSPISGHTSVYWYQQALGLGLQFLLWYDEGEERNRGNFPPRFSGRQFPNYSSELNVNALELEDSALYLCASSVGTDREGRETQYFGPGTRLLVL.

This clone has only one observation. This chain joins TRBV7-2 and TRBJ1-1; 8 bases match TRBD1. The V and J ends lost 2 bases and 3 bases, in that order; junction bases with no gene match: 5. Germline CDR1 and CDR2: SGHTA and FQGNSA. This CDR3 contains 15 residues. As DNA, the CDR3 is TGTGCCAGCAGCTTAAGCAGGACAGGGTACACTGAAGCTTTCTTT. Amino acid sequence: CASSLSRTGYTEAFF.

This clone occurred a few times. V and J are TRBV6-1 and TRBJ2-1; a weak D match, TRBD2 (5 bases). Trimming took off 11 bases at V and 3 bases at J, with 11 bases between the two ends. The CDR3 has 12 residues. Germline V gene lookup returns CDR1 MNHNS and CDR2 SASEGT. CDR3 in amino acids: CASLAFYNEQFF. The CDR3 DNA follows: TGTGCCTCCCTAGCTTTCTACAATGAGCAGTTCTTC.

The chain carries TRBV7-9 and TRBJ2-5; TRBD2 matches at 7 bases. The CDR3 is 17 residues long. CDR1 and CDR2 from the germline V gene are SEHNR and FQNEAQ (reference sequence). J was trimmed by 5 bases and V by 4 bases; bases with no gene match: 16. CDR3 amino acids: CASSSPRGGLVAETQYF. The CDR3, as DNA: TGTGCCAGCAGCTCCCCCCGGGGAGGACTAGTCGCCGAGACCCAGTACTTC. The full variable domain, its missing parts supplied by reference TRBV7-9 and TRBJ2-5, is DTGVSQNPRHKITKRGQNVTFRCDPISEHNRLYWYRQTLGQGPEFLTYFQNEAQLEKSRLLSDRFSAERPKGSFSTLEIQRTEQGDSAMYLCASSSPRGGLVAETQYFGPGTRLLVL.

On this clone: Mismatch with germline at one junction end may stem from a read error. The J gene is TRBJ2-7, the V gene TRBV7-9; tentatively, D is TRBD2 (5 bases). The CDR3 consists of 16 residues. Germline V gene data show CDR1 as SEHNR and CDR2 as FQNEAQ (reference sequence). In DNA, the CDR3 is TGTTCCAGCAGCGCGTCGGAGGTGTTTTTCGGCTACGAGCAGTACTTC. Protein sequence: CSSSASEVFFGYEQYF.

The genes are TRBV5-1 and TRBJ1-2; D might be TRBD1 (5 bases). The CDR3 runs to 16 residues. In germline, CDR1 is SGHRS, CDR2 YFSETQ. Trimming stripped 2 bases from V and 4 bases from J, with 18 bases between. This chain's CDR3 is CASSFDGRGDGYGYTF. CDR3 coding DNA: TGCGCCAGCAGCTTTGATGGGCGGGGCGACGGCTATGGCTACACCTTC.

This sequence joins TRBV19 and TRBJ2-1, with 16 bases aligning to TRBD2. Germline values: CDR1 LNHDA, CDR2 SQIVND (reference sequence). V was clipped by 11 bases and J by 7 bases; unmatched bases: 14. The CDR3 consists of 17 residues. The CDR3 sequence is CAPEGTSGGAGLNEQFF. The CDR3 DNA sequence: TGTGCCCCGGAAGGGACTAGCGGGGGGGCCGGTCTTAATGAGCAGTTCTTC.